The 24 T cell receptor beta chains reported below all come from one sample, sequenced in a study of T cell repertoires in cytomegalovirus infection. From the reads, TCRdb called clonotypes with MiXCR, one entry per CDR3 protein. The data contain nearly 700,000 distinct CDR3 sequences, 30% to 35% of them seen just once; the ten biggest clones take up 15% to 20%. The antigens these receptors bind are not known. This specimen consisted of cultured PBMCs, obtained from culture after CMV antigen stimulation. Receptors were obtained from a human donor in good health (CMV status not recorded). Some clones in this sample may be carry-over from other donors' samples.

V and J are TRBV19 and TRBJ2-7; the D gene is possibly TRBD1 (6 bases). Germline V CDR1 and CDR2: LNHDA, SQIVND (reference sequence). Trimming stripped 6 bases from V and 0 bases from J, with 12 bases between. This CDR3 comprises 14 residues. The CDR3: CASSQGQFSYEQYF. The CDR3 nucleotides are TGTGCCAGTAGCCAAGGACAGTTCTCCTACGAGCAGTACTTC.

The chain links TRBV12-3 or TRBV12-4 to TRBJ1-5; unclear D gene. V dropped 6 bases and J dropped 6 bases, with 12 bases sitting between them. This CDR3 spans 13 amino acids. The CDR3: CASRTSASQPQHF. The DNA for the CDR3 is TGTGCCAGCAGGACTTCTGCATCTCAGCCCCAGCATTTT.

V gene TRBV7-2 combines with J gene TRBJ2-5; D may match TRBD1 or TRBD2 (5 bases each). The CDR3 totals 15 residues. Trimming took 1 base from V and 5 from J, leaving 14 bases between them. The germline V gene encodes CDR1 SGHTA and CDR2 FQGNSA. The CDR3 loop reads CASSLVVGERETQYF. CDR3 in DNA: TGTGCCAGCAGCTTAGTGGTGGGGGAACGGGAGACCCAGTACTTC.

The CDR3 DNA sequence: TGTGCCAGCAGTTACTCGGGGGTAGGTGGCGAGCAGTACTTC. Amino acids: CASSYSGVGGEQYF. This chain uses TRBV6-8 with TRBJ2-7; D assignment may be TRBD1 or TRBD2 (5 bases each). Germline CDR1 MNHGY, CDR2 SAAAGT. V gave up 0 bases and J gave up 6 bases, with 12 bases separating them. There are 14 residues in the CDR3.

The chain carries TRBV12-3 or TRBV12-4 and TRBJ1-2; D might be TRBD1 (5 bases). V lost 5 bases and J lost 3, with 13 bases in between. CDR3 length: 14 residues. CDR3 loop: CASSPPGIDYGYTF. The CDR3 region has the DNA TGTGCCAGCAGTCCCCCAGGGATAGACTATGGCTACACCTTC.

This clonotype showed up many times. This rearrangement joins TRBV7-2 to TRBJ2-7; D ambiguous. Germline V gives CDR1 SGHTA, CDR2 FQGNSA. Trimming took 0 bases from V and 12 from J, leaving 12 bases between them. CDR3 size: 12 residues. CDR3 residues: CASSLASNLPYF. CDR3 coding DNA: TGTGCCAGCAGCTTAGCGTCGAACCTCCCGTACTTC.

This clonotype was observed a handful of times. The CDR3 is CASSTTSPNLNEQFF. CDR3 nucleotides: TGCGCCAGCAGCACCACTAGCCCGAACTTGAATGAGCAGTTCTTC. J is TRBJ2-1 and V is TRBV5-1, with a possible D match to TRBD2 (6 bases). V dropped 4 bases and J dropped 7 bases, with 18 bases sitting between them. CDR3 length: 15 amino acids. Germline assignment: CDR1 SGHRS and CDR2 YFSETQ. Together with reference TRBV5-1 and TRBJ2-1, the CDR3 gives the full variable domain: KAGVTQTPRYLIKTRGQQVTLSCSPISGHRSVSWYQQTPGQGLQFLFEYFSETQRNKGNFPGRFSGRQFSNSRSEMNVSTLELGDSALYLCASSTTSPNLNEQFFGPGTRLTVL.

This chain uses TRBV2 with TRBJ1-1, with TRBD1 as a possible D gene (5 bases). Germline CDR1 reads SNHLY; CDR2 reads FYNNEI. The CDR3 length is 13 residues. Trimming took 7 bases from V and 4 from J, leaving 13 bases between them. The CDR3 bases are TGTGCCAGCAAGGCAGGGAGGAGCACTGAAGCTTTCTTT. Translating gives CASKAGRSTEAFF.

The CDR3 coding sequence is TGCAGTGCACCCCATCAGGGAGGTACCTACGAGCAGTACTTC. Translating gives CSAPHQGGTYEQYF. V gene TRBV20-1 combines with J gene TRBJ2-7; D is perhaps TRBD2 (6 bases). The CDR3 sequence is 14 residues long. CDR1 and CDR2 (germline): DFQATT, SNEGSKA (reference sequence). V shed 6 bases and J shed 2 bases, with 17 bases lying between them.

The chain joins TRBV2 to TRBJ1-4; TRBD1 aligns across 7 bases. The CDR3 contains 14 residues. The ends lost 3 bases at V and 4 bases at J; junction bases unmatched: 2. Germline V gives CDR1 SNHLY, CDR2 FYNNEI. The CDR3 DNA reads as TGTGCCAGCAGTGACCACAGGGGTAATGAAAAACTGTTTTTT. Translation: CASSDHRGNEKLFF.

The chain uses TRBV12-3 or TRBV12-4 and TRBJ2-3, with D maybe TRBD2 (6 bases). Trimming removed 6 bases from V and 10 bases from J, with 14 bases in between. This CDR3 has 12 amino acids. The chain's CDR3 is CASSSGLFSQYF. The CDR3, as DNA: TGTGCCAGCAGCTCGGGACTCTTTTCGCAGTATTTT.

The genes are TRBV7-2 and TRBJ2-3; unclear D gene. Germline CDR1 and CDR2: SGHTA and FQGNSA. This CDR3 contains 15 residues. Trimming took 1 base from V and 6 from J, leaving 14 bases between them. CDR3 nucleotides: TGTGCCAGCAGCTTAGGAGGCTCGACGACGGATACGCAGTATTTT. Translating it yields CASSLGGSTTDTQYF.

A few counts support this clonotype. The DNA of the CDR3 is TGCGCCAGCAGCCAGGATTCGACTAGCTCCTACGAGCAGTACTTC. This sequence encodes CASSQDSTSSYEQYF. The chain has TRBV4-1 and TRBJ2-7, with TRBD2 as a possible D gene (6 bases). The length of the CDR3 is 15 residues. Trimming shortened V by 3 bases and J by 0 bases, and 12 bases separated the two germline ends. Germline loops: CDR1 MGHRA, CDR2 YSYEKL.

V and J are TRBV7-6 and TRBJ2-7, with TRBD2 as a possible D gene (6 bases). Per germline, CDR1 SGHVS and CDR2 FNYEAQ. The CDR3 runs 11 residues. The V end was cut by 10 bases, the J end by 3 bases, with 10 bases between. The CDR3 nucleotides are TGTGCCACCCAGGAGGGCTACGAGCAGTACTTC. Its protein product is CATQEGYEQYF.

This clonotype was observed a few times. The chain links TRBV2 to TRBJ2-2; D is perhaps TRBD1 (5 bases). The CDR3 extends over 14 amino acids. V gave up 2 bases and J gave up 3 bases, with 7 bases separating them. CDR1 is SNHLY, CDR2 FYNNEI, per germline. CDR3 sequence: CASSETGYTGELFF. Written as DNA, the CDR3 is TGTGCCAGCAGTGAAACAGGATACACCGGGGAGCTGTTTTTT. Full variable domain (remainder filled in from reference TRBV2 and TRBJ2-2): EPEVTQTPSHQVTQMGQEVILRCVPISNHLYFYWYRQILGQKVEFLVSFYNNEISEKSEIFDDQFSVERPDGSNFTLKIRSTKLEDSAMYFCASSETGYTGELFFGEGSRLTVL.

The chain uses TRBV10-1 and TRBJ2-1; 13 bases line up with TRBD2. Trimming removed 7 bases from V and 0 bases from J; junction bases left unmatched: 12. The CDR3 spans 19 residues. Germline lookup yields CDR1 WNHNN and CDR2 SYGVQD (reference sequence). This CDR3 is CASMIPGLAGPSSYNEQFF. CDR3 nucleotides: TGCGCCAGCATGATCCCGGGACTAGCGGGACCCAGCTCCTACAATGAGCAGTTCTTC.

The chain employs TRBV7-6 and TRBJ1-2; D gene unclear. V lost 5 bases and J 3 bases, leaving 16 bases between the germline ends. This CDR3 region has 15 residues. Germline lookup yields CDR1 SGHVS and CDR2 FNYEAQ. CDR3 protein: CASSPRWVSDYGYTF. For the CDR3, the DNA is TGTGCCAGCAGCCCCAGGTGGGTTTCGGACTATGGCTACACCTTC.

This sequence joins TRBV20-1 and TRBJ2-1, with TRBD1 matching over 8 bases. Trimming took 6 bases from V and 3 from J; bases not matched to a gene: 10. Germline V gene data show CDR1 as DFQATT and CDR2 as SNEGSKA (reference sequence). The CDR3 is made up of 15 amino acids. This CDR3 reads CSAAGGGDHYNEQFF. The CDR3 DNA follows: TGCAGTGCCGCAGGGGGCGGGGACCACTACAATGAGCAGTTCTTC.

This chain joins TRBV2 and TRBJ2-1; possibly TRBD1 for D (6 bases). The CDR3 runs 16 residues. V was shortened by 3 bases and J by 0 bases, with 12 bases between the two germline ends. CDR1 and CDR2 (germline): SNHLY, FYNNEI. For the CDR3, the DNA is TGTGCCAGCAGTGACCCAGGGGAGAGCTCCTACAATGAGCAGTTCTTC. It specifies CASSDPGESSYNEQFF. Complete variable domain (other parts from reference TRBV2 and TRBJ2-1): EPEVTQTPSHQVTQMGQEVILRCVPISNHLYFYWYRQILGQKVEFLVSFYNNEISEKSEIFDDQFSVERPDGSNFTLKIRSTKLEDSAMYFCASSDPGESSYNEQFFGPGTRLTVL.

In its sample, this clonotype was seen many times. The chain carries TRBV7-2 and TRBJ1-1; tentative D call: TRBD1 (5 bases). The CDR3 consists of 17 residues. Germline V gene sequence: CDR1 SGHTA, CDR2 FQGNSA. V was shortened by 5 bases and J by 0 bases, with 19 bases between the two germline ends. CDR3 amino acids: CASSLLPGRLMNTEAFF. CDR3 coding DNA: TGTGCCAGCAGCCTTCTTCCGGGACGGCTTATGAACACTGAAGCTTTCTTT.

V gene TRBV9 combines with J gene TRBJ1-2; D ambiguous. V lost 0 bases and J 7 bases, leaving 7 bases between the germline ends. This CDR3 has 12 amino acids. CDR1 and CDR2 from the germline V gene are SGDLS and YYNGEE. CDR3 coding DNA: TGTGCCAGCAGCGTAGGACGGTTTGGCTACACCTTC. Translation gives CASSVGRFGYTF.

In its sample, this clonotype was seen many times. The chain joins TRBV7-2 to TRBJ2-7; the D gene is possibly TRBD2 (6 bases). Germline values: CDR1 SGHTA, CDR2 FQGNSA. The CDR3 extends over 14 amino acids. Trimming removed 5 bases from V and 6 bases from J, with 17 bases in between. CDR3 sequence: CASSPAGGGSEQYF. The DNA for the CDR3 is TGTGCCAGCAGCCCCGCCGGCGGAGGGTCCGAGCAGTACTTC.

This clonotype was found many times. V is TRBV7-2 and J is TRBJ1-1; D is unresolved. The CDR3 spans 11 residues. The V end was cut by 2 bases, the J end by 5 bases, with 3 bases between. Germline values: CDR1 SGHTA, CDR2 FQGNSA. In DNA form, the CDR3 reads TGTGCCAGCAGCTTATTTACTGAAGCTTTCTTT. Translating gives CASSLFTEAFF.

This chain connects TRBV7-7 to TRBJ2-1; 10 nucleotides align to TRBD2. J gave up 2 bases and V 1 base, and 5 bases lay outside the gene matches. This CDR3 is 17 amino acids long. Germline CDR1 reads SSHAT; CDR2 reads FNYEAQ (reference sequence). DNA for the CDR3: TGTGCCAGCAGCTTAGAGACCGGGACTAGCGCCTACAATGAGCAGTTCTTC. Protein sequence: CASSLETGTSAYNEQFF.